The 6 T cell receptor beta chains in this list originate from one sample, sequenced in a study of shared T cell receptors in the human thymus. Method: immunoSEQ multiplex PCR; TCRdb's copy keeps in-frame clones and lacks some. The repertoire consists of about 660,000 clones, with roughly 88% occurring once and the leading ten covering over 0.008%. This same sample was also part of a study on human thymus T cells.

The sample consisted of thymocytes. Receptor source: a boy in the first two years of life with a congenital heart defect.

This chain connects TRBV7-9 to TRBJ2-7; TRBD1 might be the D (5 bases). There are 13 residues in the CDR3. Germline V gives CDR1 SEHNR, CDR2 FQNEAQ (reference sequence). Trimming shortened V by 1 base and J by 7 bases, and 11 bases separated the two germline ends. CDR3 coding DNA: TGTGCCAGCAGCTTAGAAGGGGCGCGGGAGCAGTACTTC. This translates into CASSLEGAREQYF.

V usage is TRBV27 and J usage is TRBJ1-1; D is perhaps TRBD1 (6 bases). Trimming stripped 2 bases from V and 2 bases from J, with 27 bases between. The CDR3 extends over 20 amino acids. Per the germline V gene, CDR1 is MNHEY and CDR2 is SMNVEV (reference sequence). The CDR3 coding sequence is TGTGCCAGCAGTTTAAGCCCACCCCCCGACAGGCGGATCTTAAACACTGAAGCTTTCTTT. It is translated as CASSLSPPPDRRILNTEAFF.

The chain couples TRBV11-2 to TRBJ2-7, with D tentatively TRBD2 (5 bases). V lost 2 bases to trimming and J lost 0 bases, with 11 bases between them. The CDR3 has 15 amino acids. Germline V gene data show CDR1 as SGHAT and CDR2 as FQNNGV. In nucleotides, the CDR3 is TGTGCCAGCAGCTTATTGCCGGGGTTCTCCTACGAGCAGTACTTC. It is translated as CASSLLPGFSYEQYF.

The chain joins TRBV5-5 to TRBJ1-2, with D maybe TRBD1 (6 bases). Per the germline V gene, CDR1 is SGHKS and CDR2 is YYEKEE (reference sequence). Trimming removed 4 bases at V and 4 bases at J, with 17 bases between. The CDR3 contains 15 residues. The CDR3 loop reads CASSAGEGGPYGYTF. The CDR3 DNA sequence: TGTGCCAGCAGCGCGGGGGAGGGGGGCCCCTATGGCTACACCTTC.

The gene calls are TRBV11-2 and TRBJ2-7, with a weak D call TRBD2 (5 bases). Trimming took off 3 bases at V and 4 bases at J, with 13 bases between the two ends. Germline CDR1 and CDR2: SGHAT and FQNNGV. The CDR3 loop spans 14 amino acids. CDR3 in DNA: TGTGCCAGCAGCTTCCCGGGAAGAGGGTACGAGCAGTACTTC. The encoded protein is CASSFPGRGYEQYF.

This clone appeared a few times. The chain employs TRBV30 and TRBJ2-3; 8 nucleotides match TRBD1. V gave up 2 bases and J gave up 1 base; unmatched junction bases: 2. Germline-derived CDR1 and CDR2 are GTSNPN and SVGIG (reference sequence). CDR3 size: 14 residues. This CDR3 is CAWSKGQGTDTQYF. The DNA of the CDR3 is TGTGCCTGGAGTAAGGGACAGGGCACAGATACGCAGTATTTT.